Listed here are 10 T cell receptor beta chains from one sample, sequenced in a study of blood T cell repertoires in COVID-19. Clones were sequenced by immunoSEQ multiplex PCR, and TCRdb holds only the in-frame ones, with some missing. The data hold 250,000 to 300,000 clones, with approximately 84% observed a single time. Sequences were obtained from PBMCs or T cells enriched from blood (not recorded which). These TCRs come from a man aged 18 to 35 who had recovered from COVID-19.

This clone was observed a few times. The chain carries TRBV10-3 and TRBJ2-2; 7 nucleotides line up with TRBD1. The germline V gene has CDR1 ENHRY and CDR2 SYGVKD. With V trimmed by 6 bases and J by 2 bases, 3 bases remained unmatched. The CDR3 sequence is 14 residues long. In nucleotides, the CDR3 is TGTGCCATCAGCCGGGACAGTAACACCGGGGAGCTGTTTTTT. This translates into CAISRDSNTGELFF.

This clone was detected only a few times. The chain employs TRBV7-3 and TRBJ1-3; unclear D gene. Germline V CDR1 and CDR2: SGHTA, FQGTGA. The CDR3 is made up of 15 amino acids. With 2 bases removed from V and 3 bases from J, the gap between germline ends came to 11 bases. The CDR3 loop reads CASSLEGTFGNTIYF. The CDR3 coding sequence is TGTGCCAGCAGCTTAGAGGGAACCTTTGGAAACACCATATATTTT.

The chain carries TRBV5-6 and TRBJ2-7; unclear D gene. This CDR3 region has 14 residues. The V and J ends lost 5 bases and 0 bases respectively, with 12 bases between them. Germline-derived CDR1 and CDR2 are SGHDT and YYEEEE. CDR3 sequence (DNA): TGTGCCAGCAGGTATGGAGAGTACTCCTACGAGCAGTACTTC. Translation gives CASRYGEYSYEQYF.

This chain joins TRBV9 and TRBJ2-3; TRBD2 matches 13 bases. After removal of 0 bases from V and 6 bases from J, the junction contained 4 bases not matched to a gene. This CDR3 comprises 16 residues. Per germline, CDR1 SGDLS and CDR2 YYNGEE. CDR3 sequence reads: CASSVAMTSGRDTQYF. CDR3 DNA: TGTGCCAGCAGCGTAGCTATGACTAGCGGGAGGGATACGCAGTATTTT.

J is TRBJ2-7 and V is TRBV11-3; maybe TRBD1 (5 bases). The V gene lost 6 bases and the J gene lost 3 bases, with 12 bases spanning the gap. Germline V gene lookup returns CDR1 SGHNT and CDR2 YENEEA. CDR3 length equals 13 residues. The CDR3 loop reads CASRFRQGYEQYF. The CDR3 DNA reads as TGTGCCAGCAGATTCAGGCAGGGCTACGAGCAGTACTTC.

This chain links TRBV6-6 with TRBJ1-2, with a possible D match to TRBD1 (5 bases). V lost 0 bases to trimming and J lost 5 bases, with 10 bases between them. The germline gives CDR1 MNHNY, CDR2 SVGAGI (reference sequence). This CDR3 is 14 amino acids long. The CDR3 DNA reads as TGTGCCAGCAGTTACTCTGGGGCCGGTTATGGCTACACCTTC. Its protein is CASSYSGAGYGYTF.

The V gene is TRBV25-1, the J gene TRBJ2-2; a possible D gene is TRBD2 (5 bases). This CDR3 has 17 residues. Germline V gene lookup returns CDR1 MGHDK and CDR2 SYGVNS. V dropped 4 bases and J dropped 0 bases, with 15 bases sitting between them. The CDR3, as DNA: TGTGCCAGCAGTGTTATTAAGGGCGGGCCGAACACCGGGGAGCTGTTTTTT. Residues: CASSVIKGGPNTGELFF.

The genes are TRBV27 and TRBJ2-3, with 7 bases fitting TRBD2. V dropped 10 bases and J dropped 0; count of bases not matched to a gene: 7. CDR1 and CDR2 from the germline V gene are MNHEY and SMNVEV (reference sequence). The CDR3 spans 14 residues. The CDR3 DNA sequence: TGTGCCACCTCGGGACTAACTAGCACAGATACGCAGTATTTT. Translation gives CATSGLTSTDTQYF.

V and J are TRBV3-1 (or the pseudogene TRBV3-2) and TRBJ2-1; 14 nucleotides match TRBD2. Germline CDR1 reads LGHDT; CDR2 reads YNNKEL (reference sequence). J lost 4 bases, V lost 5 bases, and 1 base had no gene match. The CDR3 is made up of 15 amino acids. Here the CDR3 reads CASSRLAGGYNEQFF. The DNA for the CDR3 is TGTGCCAGCAGCAGACTAGCGGGGGGGTACAATGAGCAGTTCTTC.

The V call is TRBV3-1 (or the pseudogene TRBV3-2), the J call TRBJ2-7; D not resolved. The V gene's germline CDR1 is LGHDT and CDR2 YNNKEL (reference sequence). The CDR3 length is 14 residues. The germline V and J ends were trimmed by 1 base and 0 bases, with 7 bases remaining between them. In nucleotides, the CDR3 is TGTGCCAGCAGCCAAGGTCTTAGCTCCTACGAGCAGTACTTC. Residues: CASSQGLSSYEQYF.